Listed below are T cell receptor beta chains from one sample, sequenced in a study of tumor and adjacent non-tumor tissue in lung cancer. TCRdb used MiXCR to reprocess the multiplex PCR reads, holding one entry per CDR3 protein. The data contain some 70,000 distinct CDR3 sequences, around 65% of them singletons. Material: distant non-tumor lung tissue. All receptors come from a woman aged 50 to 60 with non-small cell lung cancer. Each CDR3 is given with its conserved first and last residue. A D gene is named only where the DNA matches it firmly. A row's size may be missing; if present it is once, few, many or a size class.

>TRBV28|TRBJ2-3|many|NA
CASSDPSRLTDTQYF
TGTGCCAGCAGTGACCCTAGCAGACTAACAGATACGCAGTATTTT
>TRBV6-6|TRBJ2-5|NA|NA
CARGIGVGTQYF
TGTGCCAGGGGGATAGGGGTTGGGACCCAGTACTTC
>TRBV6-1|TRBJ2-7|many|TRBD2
CASSGDYYEQYF
TGTGCCAGCTCCGGGGACTACTACGAGCAGTACTTC
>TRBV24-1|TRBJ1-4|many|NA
CATSDLTNGKLFF
TGTGCCACCAGTGATTTGACGAACGGGAAACTGTTTTTT
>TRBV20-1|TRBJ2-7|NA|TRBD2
CSSSGRASSYEQYF
TGCAGTTCTAGCGGCCGCGCAAGCTCCTACGAGCAGTACTTC
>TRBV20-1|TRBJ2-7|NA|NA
CSSRGQRANSSYEQYF
TGCAGTTCTAGAGGCCAAAGGGCGAACAGCTCCTACGAGCAGTACTTC
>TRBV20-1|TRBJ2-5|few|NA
CSAHYQVIQETQYF
TGCAGTGCCCATTACCAAGTGATCCAAGAGACTCAGTATTTC
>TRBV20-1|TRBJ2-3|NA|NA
CNAPRLDLTDTKYF
TGCAATGCCCCCCGTCTCGACTTGACAGATACGAAGTATTTT
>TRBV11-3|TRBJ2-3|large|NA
CASSWRGTDTQYF
TGTGCCAGCAGCTGGCGTGGGACAGATACGCAGTATTTT
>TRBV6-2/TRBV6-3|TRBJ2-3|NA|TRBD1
CASSKWDSIDTQYF
TGTGCCAGCAGTAAATGGGACAGCATAGATACACAGTATTTT
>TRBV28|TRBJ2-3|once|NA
CVSSSQRKITDTQYF
TGTGTCAGCAGTTCCCAGCGGAAAATCACAGATACACAGTATTTT
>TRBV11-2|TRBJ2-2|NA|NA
CASSKNWDTGKLFF
TGTGCCAGCAGTAAAAACTGGGACACCGGGAAACTGTTTTTT
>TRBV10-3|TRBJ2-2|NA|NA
CAISESMAGGEQFF
TGTGCCATCAGTGAGTCAATGGCAGGCGGGGAGCAGTTTTTT
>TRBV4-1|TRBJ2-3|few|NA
CASSQWGGVAPDTQYF
TGCGCCAGCAGCCAATGGGGGGGCGTAGCGCCAGATACGCAGTATTTT
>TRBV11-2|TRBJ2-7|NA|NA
CARSSGAGRTYKQYF
TGTGCCAGAAGCTCGGGGGCAGGCCGGACCTACAAGCAGTACTTC
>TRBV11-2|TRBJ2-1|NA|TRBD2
CASNSPPGRGNAGVDEQFF
TGTGCTAGCAACTCCCCCCCAGGGAGGGGAAACGCGGGAGTCGATGAGCAGTTCTTC
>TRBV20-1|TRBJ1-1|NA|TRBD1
CSAYRGQDTEAFF
TGCAGTGCTTACAGGGGGCAGGACACTGAAGCTTTCTTT
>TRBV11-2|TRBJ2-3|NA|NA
CASSLLHTRDTQYF
TGTGCCAGCAGCCTTCTGCACACGAGAGATACGCAGTATTTT
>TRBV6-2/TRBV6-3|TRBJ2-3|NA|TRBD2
CASSYTEREATDTQYF
TGTGCCAGCAGTTATACGGAGCGGGAGGCGACAGATACGCAATATTTT
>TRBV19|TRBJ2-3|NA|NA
CASRIEITDTQYF
TGTGCCAGTCGTATAGAAATCACAGATACGCAGTATTTT
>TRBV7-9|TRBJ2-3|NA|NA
CGSSFSRSASTDTQYF
TGTGGCAGCAGCTTCTCCCGGAGCGCTAGCACAGATACGCAGTATTTT
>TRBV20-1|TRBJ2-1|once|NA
CSASPDGSYSEQFF
TGCAGTGCTAGCCCCGACGGCTCCTACAGTGAGCAGTTCTTC
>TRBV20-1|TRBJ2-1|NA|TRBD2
CSARQVGLAGGPGWANEQFF
TGCAGTGCTAGACAAGTCGGGCTAGCGGGAGGGCCGGGCTGGGCGAATGAGCAGTTCTTC
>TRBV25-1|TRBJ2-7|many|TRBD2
CASSDPASTSGRPYEQYF
TGTGCCAGCAGTGACCCTGCATCGACTAGCGGGAGACCCTACGAGCAGTACTTC
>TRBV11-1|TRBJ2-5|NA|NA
CASSLYSMGNQETQYF
TGTGCCAGCAGCTTATACTCCATGGGGAACCAAGAGACCCAGTACTTC
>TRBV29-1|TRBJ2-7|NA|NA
CSVEYGTLRYEQYF
TGCAGCGTTGAGTATGGCACCCTTCGCTACGAGCAGTACTTC
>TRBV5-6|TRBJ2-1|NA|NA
CASSLGPPADLRGGFF
TGTGCCAGCAGTCTAGGACCTCCCGCTGACCTCAGGGGGGGATTCTTC
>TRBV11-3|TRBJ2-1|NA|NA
CASSLYLRDEQFF
TGCGCCAGCAGCTTGTATCTAAGGGATGAGCAGTTCTTC
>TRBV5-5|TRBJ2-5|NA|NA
CASSPAGGRETQYF
TGTGCCAGTAGCCCCGCCGGGGGTCGAGAGACCCAGTACTTC
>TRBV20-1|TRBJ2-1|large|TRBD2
CSASGRASYNEQFF
TGCAGTGCTAGCGGGAGGGCCTCCTACAATGAGCAGTTCTTC
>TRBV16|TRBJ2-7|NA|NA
CASSLGRYEQYF
TGTGCCAGCAGCCTGGGACGGTACGAGCAGTACTTC
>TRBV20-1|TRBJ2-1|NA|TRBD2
CNARTSGRANEQLF
TGCAATGCTAGAACTAGCGGGAGGGCCAATGAGCAGTTATTC
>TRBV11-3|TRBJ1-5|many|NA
CASSKPGQNSNQPQHF
TGTGCCAGCAGCAAGCCCGGACAGAATAGCAATCAGCCCCAGCATTTT
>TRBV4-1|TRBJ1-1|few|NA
CASSQDPTANTEALF
TGCGCCAGCAGCCAAGATCCCACTGCGAACACTGAAGCTTTGTTT
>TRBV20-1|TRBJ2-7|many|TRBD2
CSARDTGGGSYEQYF
TGCAGTGCTAGAGATACCGGCGGGGGCTCCTACGAGCAGTACTTC
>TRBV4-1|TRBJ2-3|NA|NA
CASSQPLASDTPYF
TGCGCCAGTAGCCAACCCCTAGCAAGCGATACGCCGTATTTT
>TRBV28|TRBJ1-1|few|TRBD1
CASSHRGVVEAFF
TGTGCCAGCAGTCACAGGGGAGTGGTAGAAGCTTTCTTT
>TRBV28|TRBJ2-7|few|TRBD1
CASRRQGLTYEQYF
TGTGCCAGCAGGAGACAGGGGCTAACCTACGAGCAGTACTTC
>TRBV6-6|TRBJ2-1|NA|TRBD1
CASRTGGNGQFF
TGTGCCAGCAGGACAGGGGGCAATGGGCAGTTCTTT
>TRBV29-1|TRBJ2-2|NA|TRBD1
CIVRTGGTGELFF
TGCATCGTCAGGACAGGTGGCACCGGGGAGCTGTTTTTT
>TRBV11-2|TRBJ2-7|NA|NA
CVSSPLAGGSSYEQYF
TGTGTCAGCAGCCCACTTGCGGGTGGAAGCTCCTATGAGCAGTACTTC
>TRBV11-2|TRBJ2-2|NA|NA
CASSFRGGRISIGELFF
TGTGCCAGCAGCTTTAGGGGTGGCAGAATTTCCATCGGGGAGCTGTTTTTT
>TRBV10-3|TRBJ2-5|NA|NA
CAIRPPGGSETQYF
TGTGCCATCAGACCTCCAGGAGGGAGTGAGACCCAGTACTTC